This TCR beta chain appears in the sequencing data of a study of T cell repertoires in cytomegalovirus infection. Study-wide context: Public signatures in TCR beta pointed to CMV infection and matching HLA type. General study results and limits: Public TCR beta family frequency separated CMV-and-HLA carriers, including in an independent cohort. In two of eight donors, the top clonotype was HLA-C-restricted CMV-specific.

This clonotype has ten or more counts. Its antigen is undetermined. Germline values: CDR1 SGHTA, CDR2 FQGNSA. The CDR3 covers 13 residues. Trimming removed 3 bases from V and 4 bases from J, with 10 bases in between. In TCRdb, the reads were re-called with MiXCR into one record per CDR3 protein. The table shows about 360,000 distinct CDR3 sequences, with roughly 18% occurring only once. The clonotype originates from a human donor in good health (CMV status not recorded). Some clones in this sample may be carry-over from other donors' samples. The source material was PBMCs. The chain couples TRBV7-2 to TRBJ2-7; D is unclear. CDR3 residues: CASSFRTIYEQYF. The CDR3 DNA follows: TGTGCCAGCAGCTTCCGGACCATATACGAGCAGTACTTC.